These 8 T cell receptor beta chains were all obtained from the same sample, sequenced in a study of shared clonotypes between healthy human individuals. Using immunoSEQ multiplex PCR, the repertoire was profiled, and TCRdb retains in-frame clones only, with some absent. The repertoire holds 500,000 to 550,000 clones, with roughly 95% as singletons. Material: naive CD4+ T cells sorted from blood. Documented subset: CD45RA+ positively selected. Receptor source: a woman aged 25 to 45 in good health.

V and J are TRBV7-8 and TRBJ1-5; D is unclear. V lost 8 bases and J 0 bases, leaving 14 bases between the germline ends. The CDR3 has 15 residues. Germline loops: CDR1 SGHVS, CDR2 FQNEAQ. CDR3 DNA sequence: TGTGCCAGCTTGCCGGGTACGGGTAGCAATCAGCCCCAGCATTTT. Translating it yields CASLPGTGSNQPQHF.

The V gene is TRBV5-1, the J gene TRBJ2-2; 9 nucleotides align to TRBD1. The V and J ends lost 4 bases and 6 bases, in that order; junction bases with no gene match: 4. CDR3 length equals 14 residues. The germline V gene has CDR1 SGHRS and CDR2 YFSETQ. This CDR3 is CASSPDRGPGELFF. The CDR3 DNA reads as TGCGCCAGCAGCCCGGACAGGGGTCCCGGGGAGCTGTTTTTT.

In its sample, this clone was seen once. The chain links TRBV9 to TRBJ2-7, with TRBD2 identical over 8 bases. This CDR3 is 19 amino acids long. Germline CDR1 reads SGDLS; CDR2 reads YYNGEE. Trimming cost V 0 bases and J 2 bases; bases outside gene matches: 16. In nucleotides, the CDR3 is TGTGCCAGCAGCGTAGGTCCACAGGGAGTACTAGCGGACACCTACGAGCAGTACTTC. Translation: CASSVGPQGVLADTYEQYF.

The rearrangement links TRBV28 to TRBJ2-7; D perhaps matches TRBD1 (6 bases). CDR3 length: 12 amino acids. CDR1 and CDR2 (germline): MDHEN, SYDVKM. Between the trimmed V and J ends, which lost 8 bases and 2 bases, there was a span of 10 bases. The CDR3 sequence: CASEKGAYEQYF. CDR3 coding DNA: TGTGCCAGCGAGAAGGGGGCCTACGAGCAGTACTTC.

The sample holds one count of this clone. The chain combines TRBV11-2 with TRBJ1-2; D is perhaps TRBD1 (6 bases). Per the germline V gene, CDR1 is SGHAT and CDR2 is FQNNGV. This CDR3 spans 17 amino acids. The V gene lost 4 bases and the J gene lost 1 base, with 19 bases spanning the gap. CDR3 DNA: TGTGCCAGCAGCTCCATGTGGGGGGCCGAGGATAACTATGGCTACACCTTC. Its protein product is CASSSMWGAEDNYGYTF.

V and J are TRBV6-6 and TRBJ1-5; a possible D gene is TRBD1 (5 bases). There are 14 residues in the CDR3. Per germline, CDR1 MNHNY and CDR2 SVGAGI (reference sequence). V was shortened by 4 bases and J by 2 bases, with 9 bases between the two germline ends. CDR3 sequence (DNA): TGTGCCAGCAGTTCGGCGGGGGGCAATCAGCCCCAGCATTTT. This codes for CASSSAGGNQPQHF.

The gene calls are TRBV5-6 and TRBJ2-7; 8 bases line up with TRBD2. The V gene end was trimmed by 0 bases and the J gene end by 0 bases; junction bases not matched to a gene: 14. The CDR3 sequence is 19 residues long. The germline V gene encodes CDR1 SGHDT and CDR2 YYEEEE. DNA of the CDR3: TGTGCCAGCAGCTTGGCGGCGGCTTTTAGCGGGACCTCCTCCTACGAGCAGTACTTC. It codes for CASSLAAAFSGTSSYEQYF.

CDR3: CASSFTGTSGYTF. CDR3 DNA: TGTGCCAGCAGTTTTACAGGGACGAGTGGCTACACCTTC. This sequence joins TRBV27 and TRBJ1-2; D perhaps matches TRBD1 (6 bases). The CDR3 covers 13 residues. Germline V gene sequence: CDR1 MNHEY, CDR2 SMNVEV (reference sequence). V was clipped by 3 bases and J by 7 bases, with 12 bases between them.